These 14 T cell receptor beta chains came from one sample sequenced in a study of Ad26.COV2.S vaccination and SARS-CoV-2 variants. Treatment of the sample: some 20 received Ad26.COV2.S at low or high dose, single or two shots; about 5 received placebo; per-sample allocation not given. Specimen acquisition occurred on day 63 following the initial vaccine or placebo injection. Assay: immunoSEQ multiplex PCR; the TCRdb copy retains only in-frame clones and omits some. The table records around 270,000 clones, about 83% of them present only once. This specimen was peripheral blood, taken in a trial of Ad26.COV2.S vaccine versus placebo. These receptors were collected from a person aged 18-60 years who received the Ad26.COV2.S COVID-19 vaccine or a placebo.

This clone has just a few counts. Here the CDR3 reads CASSQTGGIRSGANVLTF. CDR3 coding DNA: TGTGCCAGCAGCCAAACCGGGGGGATCCGCTCTGGGGCCAACGTCCTGACTTTC. The chain uses TRBV3-1 (or the pseudogene TRBV3-2) and TRBJ2-6; 7 nucleotides line up with TRBD2. The V and J ends lost 2 bases and 0 bases, in that order; junction bases with no gene match: 7. Per the germline V gene, CDR1 is LGHDT and CDR2 is YNNKEL (reference sequence). The CDR3 is made up of 18 amino acids.

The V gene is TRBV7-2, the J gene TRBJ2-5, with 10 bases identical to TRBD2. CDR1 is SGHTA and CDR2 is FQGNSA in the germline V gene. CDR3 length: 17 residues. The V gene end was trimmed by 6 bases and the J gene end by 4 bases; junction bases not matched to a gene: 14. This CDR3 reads CASSPFQRGGLIETQYF. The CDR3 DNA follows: TGTGCCAGCAGTCCTTTCCAGCGGGGGGGTTTGATAGAGACCCAGTACTTC.

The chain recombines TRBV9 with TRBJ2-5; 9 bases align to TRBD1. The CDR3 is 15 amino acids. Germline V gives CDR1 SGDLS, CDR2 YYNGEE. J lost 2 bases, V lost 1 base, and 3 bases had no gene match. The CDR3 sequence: CASSVTGGAQETQYF. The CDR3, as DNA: TGTGCCAGCAGCGTAACAGGGGGCGCGCAAGAGACCCAGTACTTC.

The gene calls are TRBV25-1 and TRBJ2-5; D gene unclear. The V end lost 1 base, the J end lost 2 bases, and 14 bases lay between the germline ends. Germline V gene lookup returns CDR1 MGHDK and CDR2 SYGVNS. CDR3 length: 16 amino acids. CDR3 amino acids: CASSELGSRAQETQYF. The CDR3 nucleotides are TGTGCCAGCAGTGAATTGGGGTCACGAGCTCAAGAGACCCAGTACTTC. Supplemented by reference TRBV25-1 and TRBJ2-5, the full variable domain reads EADIYQTPRYLVIGTGKKITLECSQTMGHDKMYWYQQDPGMELHLIHYSYGVNSTEKGDLSSESTVSRIRTEHFPLTLESARPSHTSQYLCASSELGSRAQETQYFGPGTRLLVL.

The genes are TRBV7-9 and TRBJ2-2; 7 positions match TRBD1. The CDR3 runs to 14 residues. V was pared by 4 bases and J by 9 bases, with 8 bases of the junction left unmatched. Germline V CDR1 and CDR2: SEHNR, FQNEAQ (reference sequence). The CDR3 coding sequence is TGTGCCAGCAGCTCCGACAGGGTGAGGAGGGAGCTGTTTTTT. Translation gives CASSSDRVRRELFF.

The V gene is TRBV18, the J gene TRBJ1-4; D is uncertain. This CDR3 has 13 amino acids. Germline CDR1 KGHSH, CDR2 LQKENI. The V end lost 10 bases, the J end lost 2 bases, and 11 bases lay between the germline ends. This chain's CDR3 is CATLRGTNEKLFF. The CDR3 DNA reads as TGTGCCACTCTACGGGGTACTAATGAAAAACTGTTTTTT. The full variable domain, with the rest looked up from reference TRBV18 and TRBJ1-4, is NAGVMQNPRHLVRRRGQEARLRCSPMKGHSHVYWYRQLPEEGLKFMVYLQKENIIDESGMPKERFSAEFPKEGPSILRIQQVVRGDSAAYFCATLRGTNEKLFFGSGTQLSVL.

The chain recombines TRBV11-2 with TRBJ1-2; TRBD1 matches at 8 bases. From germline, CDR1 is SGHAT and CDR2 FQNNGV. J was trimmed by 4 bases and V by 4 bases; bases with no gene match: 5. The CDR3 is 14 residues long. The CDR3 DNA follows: TGTGCCAGCAGCTCCAGGGGGCATGGCTATGGCTACACCTTC. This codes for CASSSRGHGYGYTF.

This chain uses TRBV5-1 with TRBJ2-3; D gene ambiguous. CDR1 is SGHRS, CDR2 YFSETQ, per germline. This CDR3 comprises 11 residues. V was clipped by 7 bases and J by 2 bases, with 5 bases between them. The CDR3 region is CASSFTDTQYF. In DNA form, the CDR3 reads TGCGCCAGCTCCTTCACAGATACGCAGTATTTT.

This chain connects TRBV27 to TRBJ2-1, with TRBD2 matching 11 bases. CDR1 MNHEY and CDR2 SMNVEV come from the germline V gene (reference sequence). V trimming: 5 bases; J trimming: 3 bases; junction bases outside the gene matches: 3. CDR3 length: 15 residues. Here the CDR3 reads CASSAGTSGYNEQFF. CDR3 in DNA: TGTGCCAGCAGTGCGGGGACTAGCGGCTACAATGAGCAGTTCTTC.

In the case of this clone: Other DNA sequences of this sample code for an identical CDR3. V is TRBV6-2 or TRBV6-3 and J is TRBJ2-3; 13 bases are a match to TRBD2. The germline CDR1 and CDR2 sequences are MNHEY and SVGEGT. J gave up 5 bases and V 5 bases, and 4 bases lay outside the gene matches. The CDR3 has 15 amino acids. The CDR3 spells CASSLGLAGVDTQYF. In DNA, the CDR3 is TGTGCCAGCAGTCTTGGACTAGCGGGAGTAGATACGCAGTATTTT.

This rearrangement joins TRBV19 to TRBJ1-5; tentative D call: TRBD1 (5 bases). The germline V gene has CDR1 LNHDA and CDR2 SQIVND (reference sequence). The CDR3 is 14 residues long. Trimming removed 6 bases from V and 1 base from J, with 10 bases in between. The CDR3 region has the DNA TGTGCCAGTAGCGGGGCGACCAGCAATCAGCCCCAGCATTTT. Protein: CASSGATSNQPQHF.

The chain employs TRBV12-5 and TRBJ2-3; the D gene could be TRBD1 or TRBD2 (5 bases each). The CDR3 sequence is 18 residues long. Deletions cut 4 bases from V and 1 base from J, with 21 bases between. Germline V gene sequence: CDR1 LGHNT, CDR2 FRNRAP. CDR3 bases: TGTGCTAGTGGTTGGGGGAATGGACTCGTTGGGGGCACAGATACGCAGTATTTT. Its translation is CASGWGNGLVGGTDTQYF.

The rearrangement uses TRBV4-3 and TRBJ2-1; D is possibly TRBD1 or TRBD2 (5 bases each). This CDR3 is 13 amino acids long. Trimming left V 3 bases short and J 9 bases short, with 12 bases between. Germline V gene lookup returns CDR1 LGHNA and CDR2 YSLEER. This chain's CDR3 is CASSHRTGTEQFF. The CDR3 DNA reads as TGCGCCAGCAGCCATCGAACTGGGACTGAGCAGTTCTTC.

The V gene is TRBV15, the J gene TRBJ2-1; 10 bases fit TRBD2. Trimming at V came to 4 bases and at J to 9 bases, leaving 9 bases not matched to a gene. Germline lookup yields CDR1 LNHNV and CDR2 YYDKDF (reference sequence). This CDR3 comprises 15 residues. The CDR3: CATSIEAGGPSEQFF. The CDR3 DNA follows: TGTGCCACCAGCATAGAAGCGGGAGGGCCCTCTGAGCAGTTCTTC. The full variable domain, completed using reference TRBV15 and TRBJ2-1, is DAMVIQNPRYQVTQFGKPVTLSCSQTLNHNVMYWYQQKSSQAPKLLFHYYDKDFNNEADTPDNFQSRRPNTSFCFLDIRSPGLGDTAMYLCATSIEAGGPSEQFFGPGTRLTVL.